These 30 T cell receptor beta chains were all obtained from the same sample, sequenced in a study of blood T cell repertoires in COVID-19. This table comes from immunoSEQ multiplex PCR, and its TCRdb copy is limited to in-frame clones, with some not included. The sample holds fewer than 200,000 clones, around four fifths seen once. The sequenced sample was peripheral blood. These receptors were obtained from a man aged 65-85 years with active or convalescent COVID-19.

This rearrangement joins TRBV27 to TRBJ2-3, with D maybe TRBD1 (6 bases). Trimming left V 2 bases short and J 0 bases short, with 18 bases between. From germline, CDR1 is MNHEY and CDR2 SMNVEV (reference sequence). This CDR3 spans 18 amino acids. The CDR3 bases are TGTGCCAGCAGTTTAAAGGGTTTCGCAGGGGTTAGCACAGATACGCAGTATTTT. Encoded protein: CASSLKGFAGVSTDTQYF.

The DNA for the CDR3 is TGTGCCAGCAGCCAATTACGGGGTTCCTATAATTCACCCCTCCACTTT. It specifies CASSQLRGSYNSPLHF. The rearrangement joins TRBV14 to TRBJ1-6; D gene ambiguous. Germline V gene data show CDR1 as SGHDN and CDR2 as FVKESK. V lost 2 bases to trimming and J lost 1 base, with 9 bases between them. The CDR3 length is 16 residues.

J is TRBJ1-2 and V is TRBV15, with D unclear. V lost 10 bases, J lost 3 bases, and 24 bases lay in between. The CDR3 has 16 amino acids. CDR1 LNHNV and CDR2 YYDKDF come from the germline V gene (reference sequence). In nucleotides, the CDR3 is TGTGCCATTATAACACAAGCGGGGTTCACGCACTATGGCTACACCTTC. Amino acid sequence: CAIITQAGFTHYGYTF.

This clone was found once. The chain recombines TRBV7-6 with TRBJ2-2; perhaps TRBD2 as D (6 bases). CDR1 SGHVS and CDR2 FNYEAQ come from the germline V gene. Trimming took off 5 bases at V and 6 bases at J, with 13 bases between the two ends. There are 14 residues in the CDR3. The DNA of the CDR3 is TGTGCCAGCAGCCCGGACGGGGGTCCCGGGGAGCTGTTTTTT. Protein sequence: CASSPDGGPGELFF.

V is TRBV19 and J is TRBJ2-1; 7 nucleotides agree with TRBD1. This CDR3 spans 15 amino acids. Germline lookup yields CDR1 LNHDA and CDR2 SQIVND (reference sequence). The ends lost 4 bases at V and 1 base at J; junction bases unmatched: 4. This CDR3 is CASSRDRRSYNEQFF. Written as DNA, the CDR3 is TGTGCCAGTAGTAGGGACAGAAGGTCCTACAATGAGCAGTTCTTC.

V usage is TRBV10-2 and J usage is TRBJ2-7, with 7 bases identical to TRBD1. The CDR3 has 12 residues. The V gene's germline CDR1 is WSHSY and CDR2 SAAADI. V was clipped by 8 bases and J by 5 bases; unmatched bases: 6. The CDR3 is CASGNRGHEQYF. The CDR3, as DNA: TGCGCCAGCGGGAACAGGGGCCACGAGCAGTACTTC.

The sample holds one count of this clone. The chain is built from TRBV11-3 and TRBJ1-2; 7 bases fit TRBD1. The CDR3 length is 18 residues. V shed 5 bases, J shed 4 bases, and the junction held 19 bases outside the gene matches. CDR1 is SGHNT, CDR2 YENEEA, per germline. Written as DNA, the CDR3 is TGTGCCAGCAGCCTCCCCCGGCCGGGACAGTGGACTTCCTATGGCTACACCTTC. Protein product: CASSLPRPGQWTSYGYTF.

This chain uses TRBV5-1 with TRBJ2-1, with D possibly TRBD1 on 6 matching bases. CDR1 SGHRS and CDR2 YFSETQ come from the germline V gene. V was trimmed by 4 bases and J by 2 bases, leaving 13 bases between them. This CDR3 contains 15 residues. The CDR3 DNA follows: TGCGCCAGCAGCATCCGGGACACCCCCTACAATGAGCAGTTCTTC. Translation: CASSIRDTPYNEQFF.

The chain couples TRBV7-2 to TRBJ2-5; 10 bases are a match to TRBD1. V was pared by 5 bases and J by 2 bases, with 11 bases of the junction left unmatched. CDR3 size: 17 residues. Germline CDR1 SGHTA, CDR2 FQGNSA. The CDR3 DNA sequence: TGTGCCAGCAGCCCGCAGACAGGGGGCGGCATACAAGAGACCCAGTACTTC. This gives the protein CASSPQTGGGIQETQYF.

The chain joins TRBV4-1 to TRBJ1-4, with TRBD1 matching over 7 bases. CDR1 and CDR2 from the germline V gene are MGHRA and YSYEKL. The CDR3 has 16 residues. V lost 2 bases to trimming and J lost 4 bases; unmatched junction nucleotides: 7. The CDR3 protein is CASSQPQGQLNEKLFF. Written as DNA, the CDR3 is TGCGCCAGCAGCCAACCCCAGGGACAGCTTAATGAAAAACTGTTTTTT.

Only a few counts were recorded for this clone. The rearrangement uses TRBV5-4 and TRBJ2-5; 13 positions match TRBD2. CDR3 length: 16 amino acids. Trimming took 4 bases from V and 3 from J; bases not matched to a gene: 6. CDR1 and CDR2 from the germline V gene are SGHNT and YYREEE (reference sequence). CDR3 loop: CASSLTSGGRKETQYF. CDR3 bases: TGTGCCAGCAGCCTGACTAGCGGGGGGCGAAAAGAGACCCAGTACTTC.

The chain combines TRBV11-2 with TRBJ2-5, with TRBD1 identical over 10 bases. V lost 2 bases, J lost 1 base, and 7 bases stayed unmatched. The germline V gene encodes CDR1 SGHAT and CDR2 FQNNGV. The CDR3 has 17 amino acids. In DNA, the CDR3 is TGTGCCAGCAGCTTAACCGGGACAGGGGCCTCCCAAGAGACCCAGTACTTC. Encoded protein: CASSLTGTGASQETQYF.

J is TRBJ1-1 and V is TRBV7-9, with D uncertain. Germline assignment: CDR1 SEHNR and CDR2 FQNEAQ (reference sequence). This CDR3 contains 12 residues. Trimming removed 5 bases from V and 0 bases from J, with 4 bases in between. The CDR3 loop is CASSTMNTEAFF. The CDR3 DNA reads TGTGCCAGCAGCACTATGAACACTGAAGCTTTCTTT.

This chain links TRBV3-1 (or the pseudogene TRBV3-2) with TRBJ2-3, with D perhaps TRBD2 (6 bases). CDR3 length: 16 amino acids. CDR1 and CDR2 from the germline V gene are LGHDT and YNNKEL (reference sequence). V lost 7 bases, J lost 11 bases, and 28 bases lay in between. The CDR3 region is CASTLSGGGGTVGQYF. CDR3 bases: TGTGCCAGCACCCTCTCTGGGGGAGGTGGGACTGTCGGGCAGTATTTT.

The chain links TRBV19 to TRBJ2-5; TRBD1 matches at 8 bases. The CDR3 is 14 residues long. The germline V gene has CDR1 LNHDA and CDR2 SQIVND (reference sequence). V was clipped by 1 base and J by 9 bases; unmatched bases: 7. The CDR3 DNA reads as TGTGCCAGTAGTATAGGCCAGGGGGCGGCGGCCCAGTACTTC. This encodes CASSIGQGAAAQYF.

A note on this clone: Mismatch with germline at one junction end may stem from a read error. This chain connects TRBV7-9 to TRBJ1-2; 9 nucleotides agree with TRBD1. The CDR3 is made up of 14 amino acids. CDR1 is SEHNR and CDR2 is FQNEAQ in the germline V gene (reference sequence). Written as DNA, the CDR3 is TGTGCCAGCAGCTTAAGGGGACAGGGCCGGCCTGTAGGCTTC. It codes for CASSLRGQGRPVGF.

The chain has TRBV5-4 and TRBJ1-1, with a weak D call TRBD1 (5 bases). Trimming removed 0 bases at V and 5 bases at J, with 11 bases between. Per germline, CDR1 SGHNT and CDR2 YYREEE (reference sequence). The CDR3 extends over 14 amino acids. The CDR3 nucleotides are TGTGCCAGCAGCTTGGACAGGAGTTCGACTGAAGCTTTCTTT. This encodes CASSLDRSSTEAFF.

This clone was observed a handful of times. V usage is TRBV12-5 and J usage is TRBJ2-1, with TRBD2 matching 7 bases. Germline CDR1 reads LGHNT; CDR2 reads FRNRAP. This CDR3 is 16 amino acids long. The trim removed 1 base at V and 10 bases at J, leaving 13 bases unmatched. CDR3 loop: CASGLDGTMALREQFF. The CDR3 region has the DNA TGTGCTAGTGGTTTGGACGGGACTATGGCGTTGAGGGAGCAGTTCTTC. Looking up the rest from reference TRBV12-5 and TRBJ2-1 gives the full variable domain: DARVTQTPRHKVTEMGQEVTMRCQPILGHNTVFWYRQTMMQGLELLAYFRNRAPLDDSGMPKDRFSAEMPDATLATLKIQPSEPRDSAVYFCASGLDGTMALREQFFGPGTRLTVL.

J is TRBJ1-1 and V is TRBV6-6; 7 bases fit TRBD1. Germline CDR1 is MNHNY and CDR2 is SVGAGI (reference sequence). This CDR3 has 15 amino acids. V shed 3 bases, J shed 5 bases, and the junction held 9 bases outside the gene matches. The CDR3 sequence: CASSYWGAGGTEAFF. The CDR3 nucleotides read TGTGCCAGCAGTTATTGGGGGGCAGGGGGAACTGAAGCTTTCTTT.

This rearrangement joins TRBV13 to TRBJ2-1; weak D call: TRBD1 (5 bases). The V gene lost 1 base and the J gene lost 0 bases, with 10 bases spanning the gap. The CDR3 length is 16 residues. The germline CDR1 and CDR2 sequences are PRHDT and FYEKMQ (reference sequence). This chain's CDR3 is CASSLEGASSYNEQFF. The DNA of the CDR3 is TGTGCCAGCAGCTTAGAAGGGGCGAGCTCCTACAATGAGCAGTTCTTC.

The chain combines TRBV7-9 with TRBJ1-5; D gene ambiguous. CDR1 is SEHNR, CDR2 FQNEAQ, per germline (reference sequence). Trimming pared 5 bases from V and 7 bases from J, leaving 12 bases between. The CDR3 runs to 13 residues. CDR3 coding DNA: TGTGCCAGCAGCGGAGGAGAAAGACAGCCCCAGCATTTT. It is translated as CASSGGERQPQHF.

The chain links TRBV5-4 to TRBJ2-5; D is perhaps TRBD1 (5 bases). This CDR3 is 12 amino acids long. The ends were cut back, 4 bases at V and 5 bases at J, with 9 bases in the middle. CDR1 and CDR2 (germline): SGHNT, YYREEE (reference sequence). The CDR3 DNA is TGTGCCAGCAGCGTGACAGAGGAGACCCAGTACTTC. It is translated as CASSVTEETQYF.

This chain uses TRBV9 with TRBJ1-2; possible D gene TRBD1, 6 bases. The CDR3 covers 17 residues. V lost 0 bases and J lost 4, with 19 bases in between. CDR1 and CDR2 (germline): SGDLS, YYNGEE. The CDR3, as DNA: TGTGCCAGCAGCGTAGACCAAGGACAGAGAGCAAGCTATGGCTACACCTTC. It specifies CASSVDQGQRASYGYTF.

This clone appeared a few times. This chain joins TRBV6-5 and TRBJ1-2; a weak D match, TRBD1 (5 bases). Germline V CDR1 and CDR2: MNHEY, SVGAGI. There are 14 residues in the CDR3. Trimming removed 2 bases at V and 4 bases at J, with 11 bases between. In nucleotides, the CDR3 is TGTGCCAGCAGTTACAGGGGCGGGGCCTATGGCTACACCTTC. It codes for CASSYRGGAYGYTF.

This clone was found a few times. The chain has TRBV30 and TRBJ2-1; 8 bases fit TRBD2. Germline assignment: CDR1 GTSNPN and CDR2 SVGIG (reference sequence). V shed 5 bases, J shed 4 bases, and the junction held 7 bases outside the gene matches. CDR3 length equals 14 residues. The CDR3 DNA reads TGTGCCTGGGACGGGGGGGGTTATTACAATGAGCAGTTCTTC. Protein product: CAWDGGGYYNEQFF.

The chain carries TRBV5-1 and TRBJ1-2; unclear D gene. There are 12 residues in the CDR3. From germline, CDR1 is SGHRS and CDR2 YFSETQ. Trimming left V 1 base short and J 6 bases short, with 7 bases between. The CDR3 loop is CASSLKSDGYTF. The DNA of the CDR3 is TGCGCCAGCAGCTTGAAAAGCGATGGCTACACCTTC.

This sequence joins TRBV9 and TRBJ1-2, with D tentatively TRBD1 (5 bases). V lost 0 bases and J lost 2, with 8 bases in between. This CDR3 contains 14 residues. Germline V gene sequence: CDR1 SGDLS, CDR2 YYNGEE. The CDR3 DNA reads TGTGCCAGCAGCGTAGACGACAGCAACTATGGCTACACCTTC. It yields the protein CASSVDDSNYGYTF. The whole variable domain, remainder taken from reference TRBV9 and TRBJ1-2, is DSGVTQTPKHLITATGQRVTLRCSPRSGDLSVYWYQQSLDQGLQFLIQYYNGEERAKGNILERFSAQQFPDLHSELNLSSLELGDSALYFCASSVDDSNYGYTFGSGTRLTVV.

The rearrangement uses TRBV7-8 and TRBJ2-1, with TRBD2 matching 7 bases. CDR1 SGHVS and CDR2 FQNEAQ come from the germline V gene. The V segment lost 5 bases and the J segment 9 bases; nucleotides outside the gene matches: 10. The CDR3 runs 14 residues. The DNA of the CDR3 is TGTGCCAGCAGCGAGACCGGAGGCGGGGGTGAGCAGTTCTTC. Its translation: CASSETGGGGEQFF.

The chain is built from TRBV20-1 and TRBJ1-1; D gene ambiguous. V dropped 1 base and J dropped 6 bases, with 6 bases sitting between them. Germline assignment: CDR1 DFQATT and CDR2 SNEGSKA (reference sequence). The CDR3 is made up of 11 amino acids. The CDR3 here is CSARGRPEAFF. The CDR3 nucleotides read TGCAGTGCTAGAGGGAGGCCTGAAGCTTTCTTT.

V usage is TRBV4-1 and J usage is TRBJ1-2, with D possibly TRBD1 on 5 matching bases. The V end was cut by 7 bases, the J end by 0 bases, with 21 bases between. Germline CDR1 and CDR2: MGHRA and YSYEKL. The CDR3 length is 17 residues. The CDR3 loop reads CASTLSAGGTSNYGYTF. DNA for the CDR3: TGCGCCAGCACACTTTCCGCGGGAGGGACCTCTAACTATGGCTACACCTTC.